This is a list of T cell receptor beta chains from one sample in a study of blood T cell repertoires in COVID-19. Libraries were prepared by immunoSEQ multiplex PCR; TCRdb keeps only in-frame clonotypes and omits some of them. The sample comprises 190,000 or so clones, about 80% of which are singletons, and around 7.5% rests with the top ten. Material: PBMCs or T cells enriched from blood (not recorded which). The origin of the receptors is a man aged 40-55 years who had recovered from COVID-19. The CDR3 runs from the conserved cysteine through the conserved F or W. A D gene is named only where the DNA matches it firmly. The size of a clone is reported for some rows only, either as once, few or many, or as a class for expanded clones.

size: .
V: TRBV7-8
J: TRBJ1-3
D: .
DNA: TGTGCCAGCAGCGGGGGGGTGCTTGGAAACACCATATATTTT
CDR3: CASSGGVLGNTIYF

size: .
V: TRBV5-1
J: TRBJ2-7
D: TRBD2
DNA: TGCGCCAGTCGGACTAGCGGGGGGTACGAGCAGTACTTC
CDR3: CASRTSGGYEQYF

size: .
V: TRBV11-1
J: TRBJ1-1
D: TRBD1
DNA: TGTGCCAGCAGCAGTAGGGACAGGGTGGCCACTGAAGCTTTCTTT
CDR3: CASSSRDRVATEAFF

size: .
V: TRBV3-1/TRBV3-2
J: TRBJ2-1
D: TRBD2
DNA: TGTGCCAGCAGCCATTTAGCGGGGGGCTACAATGAGCAGTTCTTC
CDR3: CASSHLAGGYNEQFF

size: few
V: TRBV5-1
J: TRBJ1-1
D: .
DNA: TGCGCCAGCAGCTTGATGGGGCGCGTGAGCACTGAAGCTTTCTTT
CDR3: CASSLMGRVSTEAFF

size: .
V: TRBV5-4
J: TRBJ2-5
D: TRBD1
DNA: TGTGCCAGCAGCTTACAAGGACAGGGGATAGGAGAGACCCAGTACTTC
CDR3: CASSLQGQGIGETQYF

size: .
V: TRBV27
J: TRBJ2-7
D: TRBD2
DNA: TGTGCCAGCAGTTTCGGACTAGCGGGATCCCTTTACGAGCAGTACTTC
CDR3: CASSFGLAGSLYEQYF

size: few
V: TRBV7-6
J: TRBJ1-4
D: TRBD1
DNA: TGTGCCAGCAGCACTAACAGGGGGGGAGAAAAACTGTTTTTT
CDR3: CASSTNRGGEKLFF

size: .
V: TRBV6-2/TRBV6-3
J: TRBJ2-1
D: TRBD2
DNA: TGTGCCAGCAGTTATGATCGGGGGGGACTCTACAATGAGCAGTTCTTC
CDR3: CASSYDRGGLYNEQFF

size: .
V: TRBV30
J: TRBJ1-2
D: .
DNA: TGTGCCTGGAGTGTACCTCGGTCGAGGTACACCTTC
CDR3: CAWSVPRSRYTF

size: .
V: TRBV5-1
J: TRBJ1-3
D: TRBD1
DNA: TGCGCCAGCAGCTTGGGTACAGGGGCCTCTGGAAACACCATATATTTT
CDR3: CASSLGTGASGNTIYF

size: .
V: TRBV9
J: TRBJ2-3
D: .
DNA: TGTGCCAGCAGCGGACGAGGGTTTTTGGGCACAGATACGCAGTATTTT
CDR3: CASSGRGFLGTDTQYF

size: .
V: TRBV10-3
J: TRBJ2-7
D: .
DNA: TGTGCCATCAGTGAGTCCACGACAGCGACCTACGAGCAGTACTTC
CDR3: CAISESTTATYEQYF

size: .
V: TRBV7-8
J: TRBJ1-5
D: TRBD1
DNA: TGTGCCAGCAGCCCAGAGGGGGCGGGGAATCAGCCCCAGCATTTT
CDR3: CASSPEGAGNQPQHF